This entry lists 26 T cell receptor beta chains sequenced from one sample in a study of esophageal squamous cell carcinoma under preoperative chemotherapy. TCRdb reprocessed the PCR reads with MiXCR, giving one entry per CDR3 protein. The table lists about 15,000 distinct CDR3 sequences, less than 60% of them singletons. Time point in this sample: before preoperative PTX-NDP chemotherapy. Sampling was carried out from a patient given preoperative chemotherapy. These receptors were collected from a human donor with esophageal squamous cell carcinoma. The donor label of this sample is uncertain.

This clonotype has only a few counts. This may arise from a read error, as a much more abundant clone is one base away. The gene calls are TRBV7-3 and TRBJ2-5, with D unclear. Germline CDR1 SGHTA, CDR2 FQGTGA. CDR3 length: 12 amino acids. Between the trimmed V and J ends, which lost 1 base and 11 bases, there was a span of 11 bases. The CDR3 sequence: CASSLSDGEQYF. The DNA for the CDR3 is TGTGCCAGCAGCTTAAGTGATGGTGAGCAGTACTTC. The complete variable domain, with remaining parts taken from reference TRBV7-3 and TRBJ2-5, reads GAGVSQTPSNKVTEKGKYVELRCDPISGHTALYWYRQSLGQGPEFLIYFQGTGAADDSGLPNDRFFAVRPEGSVSTLKIQRTERGDSAVYLCASSLSDGEQYFGPGTRLLVL.

The table lists this clonotype with many counts. The rearrangement uses TRBV7-8 and TRBJ2-7; D is uncertain. CDR1 is SGHVS, CDR2 FQNEAQ, per germline. The V end was cut by 2 bases, the J end by 3 bases, with 11 bases between. The CDR3 is made up of 14 amino acids. CDR3 bases: TGTGCCAGCAGCTTACTGGCAACTGTCTACGAGCAGTACTTC. It encodes CASSLLATVYEQYF.

This chain connects TRBV7-9 to TRBJ2-1; 9 nucleotides line up with TRBD2. Germline CDR1 is SEHNR and CDR2 is FQNEAQ (reference sequence). The V segment lost 5 bases and the J segment 9 bases; nucleotides outside the gene matches: 11. The CDR3 is 15 amino acids. The CDR3 DNA sequence: TGTGCCAGCAGCCTTAGCGGGAGCTATAAGGGTGAGCAGTTCTTC. As protein: CASSLSGSYKGEQFF. Using reference TRBV7-9 and TRBJ2-1 for the parts outside the CDR3, the full variable domain is DTGVSQNPRHKITKRGQNVTFRCDPISEHNRLYWYRQTLGQGPEFLTYFQNEAQLEKSRLLSDRFSAERPKGSFSTLEIQRTEQGDSAMYLCASSLSGSYKGEQFFGPGTRLTVL.

This clonotype is medium-sized by share. The chain joins TRBV6-1 to TRBJ2-6, with a possible D match to TRBD2 (5 bases). V shed 5 bases and J shed 0 bases, with 14 bases lying between them. CDR1 and CDR2 from the germline V gene are MNHNS and SASEGT. The CDR3 runs to 17 residues. CDR3 DNA sequence: TGTGCCAGCAGTCGCCGGGGTGCCCTCTCTGGGGCCAACGTCCTGACTTTC. Translation: CASSRRGALSGANVLTF.

On this clonotype: The conserved final phenylalanine or tryptophan is absent from the CDR3, which likely points to a read error. No DNA is shown, since the ends of the CDR3 on it are uncertain; the CDR3 is the one TCRdb lists. The chain couples TRBV6-5 to TRBJ2-5; the DNA was not compared with TRBD1, the D call given in the table. The germline gives CDR1 MNHEY, CDR2 SVGAGI. The CDR3 length is 17 residues, termini included. CDR3 in amino acids: CASSYSRGGAGPETQHS.

V is TRBV18 and J is TRBJ2-5, with TRBD1 matching over 9 bases. The CDR3 spans 13 residues. Germline V gene lookup returns CDR1 KGHSH and CDR2 LQKENI. The J segment lost 5 bases and the V segment lost 4 bases, leaving 2 bases of the junction unmatched. The DNA for the CDR3 is TGTGCCAGCTCACGCGGACAGGGGGAGACCCAGTACTTC. Its translation is CASSRGQGETQYF.

V gene TRBV11-3 combines with J gene TRBJ2-4; D is possibly TRBD2 (5 bases). Near its end, the DNA agrees better with TRBJ2-7, so the J call may be wrong. CDR1 is SGHNT and CDR2 is YENEEA in the germline V gene. CDR3 length: 12 amino acids. Here the CDR3 DNA reads TGTGCCAGCAGCTTTACGGGGAACGAGCAGTACTTC. Translated, it gives CASSFTGNEQYF.

This clonotype was observed at least ten times. The rearrangement uses TRBV12-3 or TRBV12-4 and TRBJ2-5; tentative D call: TRBD1 (7 bases). Trimming shortened V by 6 bases and J by 2 bases, and 16 bases separated the two germline ends. CDR3 size: 15 residues. Here the CDR3 reads CASSPKGAGQETQYF. For the CDR3, the DNA is TGTGCCAGCAGCCCTAAGGGGGCGGGGCAAGAGACCCAGTACTTC.

This clonotype was found many times. This chain uses TRBV7-6 with TRBJ2-1, with 13 nucleotides matching TRBD2. The germline V gene encodes CDR1 SGHVS and CDR2 FNYEAQ. V dropped 5 bases and J dropped 10; count of bases not matched to a gene: 14. The CDR3 sequence is 17 residues long. DNA of the CDR3: TGTGCCAGCAGCACGACTAGCGGGGGGTCCATGTCCTACGAGCAGTTCTTC. Its translation: CASSTTSGGSMSYEQFF. Full variable domain (missing parts from reference TRBV7-6 and TRBJ2-1): GAGVSQSPRYKVTKRGQDVALRCDPISGHVSLYWYRQALGQGPEFLTYFNYEAQQDKSGLPNDRFSAERPEGSISTLTIQRTEQRDSAMYRCASSTTSGGSMSYEQFFGPGTRLTVL.

By sample fraction, this clonotype is large (0.1 to 1%). This chain connects TRBV7-2 to TRBJ2-5, with D possibly being TRBD1 or TRBD2 (5 bases each). The CDR3 runs 14 residues. The germline V gene has CDR1 SGHTA and CDR2 FQGNSA. The V end was cut by 6 bases, the J end by 11 bases, with 22 bases between. The CDR3 here is CASRQRDGLGEQYF. The CDR3 DNA follows: TGTGCCAGCAGGCAGAGGGACGGCTTAGGGGAGCAGTACTTC.

V is TRBV6-2 or TRBV6-3 and J is TRBJ2-4; D is uncertain. There are 10 residues in the CDR3. Trimming cost V 8 bases and J 5 bases, with 4 bases left between them. Germline CDR1 and CDR2: MNHEY and SVGEGT. CDR3 in DNA: TGTGCCAGCGGGCAAAACATTCAGTACTTC. This gives the protein CASGQNIQYF.

This clonotype has just a few counts. This chain links TRBV7-2 with TRBJ2-3; D unresolved. CDR1 SGHTA and CDR2 FQGNSA come from the germline V gene. This CDR3 spans 12 amino acids. The V end was cut by 1 base, the J end by 1 base, with 0 bases between. This CDR3 is CASSLGTDTQYF. The CDR3 DNA reads TGTGCCAGCAGCTTAGGCACAGATACGCAGTATTTT.

Concerning this clonotype itself: At one end the junction does not follow the germline gene, possibly because of a read error. The rearrangement links TRBV6-1 to TRBJ2-2, with D unclear. Germline-derived CDR1 and CDR2 are MNHNS and SASEGT. The CDR3 consists of 15 residues. The CDR3 DNA is TGTGCCAGCAGAACCCGACATGGGAACACCGATGCGCTGTATTTT. Its translation is CASRTRHGNTDALYF.

CDR3 protein: CASRAVSTEAQYF. CDR3 nucleotide sequence: TGCGCCAGCAGAGCTGTGAGCACCGAGGCGCAGTATTTT. This chain uses TRBV10-2 with TRBJ2-2; D is unresolved. The end of the DNA is better explained by TRBJ2-3, so the J call may be wrong. Germline values: CDR1 WSHSY, CDR2 SAAADI. This CDR3 has 13 residues.

J is TRBJ2-5 and V is TRBV7-8; 7 bases are shared with TRBD2. V lost 9 bases to trimming and J lost 8 bases; unmatched junction nucleotides: 18. CDR1 is SGHVS and CDR2 is FQNEAQ in the germline V gene. The CDR3 runs 15 residues. In DNA, the CDR3 is TGTGCCAGGGGGCGCGGGGGAGGTGAGCGCGATACCCAGTACTTC. The encoded protein is CARGRGGGERDTQYF. The full variable domain, rest sourced from reference TRBV7-8 and TRBJ2-5, is GAGVSQSPRYKVAKRGQDVALRCDPISGHVSLFWYQQALGQGPEFLTYFQNEAQLDKSGLPSDRFFAERPEGSVSTLKIQRTQQEDSAVYLCARGRGGGERDTQYFGPGTRLLVL.

By sample fraction, this clonotype is medium-sized. The rearrangement uses TRBV27 and TRBJ2-3, with 8 bases aligning to TRBD2. Germline loops: CDR1 MNHEY, CDR2 SMNVEV (reference sequence). The CDR3 extends over 16 amino acids. The ends lost 0 bases at V and 3 bases at J; junction bases unmatched: 5. CDR3 sequence: CASSLSLGGRTDTQYF. DNA for the CDR3: TGTGCCAGCAGTTTATCCCTGGGCGGGAGGACAGATACGCAGTATTTT.

Of note for this clonotype: A much larger clone differs from this one at a single base, so this may be a read error. The rearrangement uses TRBV7-8 and TRBJ2-3, with 10 bases identical to TRBD1. The J call may not be correct, given that the DNA end is closer to TRBJ2-1. The CDR3 contains 19 residues. Germline V gene sequence: CDR1 SGHVS, CDR2 FQNEAQ. For the CDR3, the DNA is TGTGCCAGCAGCTTAGCCGTTGCCGGGACAGGGGCCGGGGGGAGGGAGCAGTTCTTC. As protein: CASSLAVAGTGAGGREQFF.

The chain couples TRBV6-1 to TRBJ2-1; D not certain. Germline loops: CDR1 MNHNS, CDR2 SASEGT. CDR3 size: 15 residues. Deletions cut 4 bases from V and 0 bases from J, with 10 bases between. CDR3 bases: TGTGCCAGCAGTGTAAACCCAGGCTCCTACAATGAGCAGTTCTTC. Amino acid sequence: CASSVNPGSYNEQFF.

This clonotype was recorded at least ten times. This chain links TRBV11-3 with TRBJ2-1; TRBD2 matches 15 bases. The CDR3 sequence is 15 residues long. Germline CDR1 reads SGHNT; CDR2 reads YENEEA. Trimming took 5 bases from V and 6 from J; bases not matched to a gene: 2. DNA for the CDR3: TGTGCCAGCAGCCCGGGACTAGCGGGGGGCAATGAGCAGTTCTTC. This codes for CASSPGLAGGNEQFF. The full variable domain, in which reference TRBV11-3 and TRBJ2-1 provide the parts outside the CDR3, is EAGVVQSPRYKIIEKKQPVAFWCNPISGHNTLYWYLQNLGQGPELLIRYENEEAVDDSQLPKDRFSAERLKGVDSTLKIQPAELGDSAVYLCASSPGLAGGNEQFFGPGTRLTVL.

This rearrangement joins TRBV7-9 to TRBJ2-2; a weak D match, TRBD1 (6 bases). Trimming removed 4 bases from V and 5 bases from J, with 14 bases in between. The V gene's germline CDR1 is SEHNR and CDR2 FQNEAQ (reference sequence). CDR3 size: 15 residues. The DNA of the CDR3 is TGTGCCAGCAGCTCGGGACAACTATCAACCGGGGAGCTGTTTTTT. This gives the protein CASSSGQLSTGELFF.

There are a few counts of this clonotype. This chain uses TRBV7-2 with TRBJ2-5; 9 positions match TRBD2. V shed 8 bases and J 11 bases; nucleotides not matched to a gene: 18. The CDR3 sequence is 15 residues long. CDR1 is SGHTA, CDR2 FQGNSA, per germline. CDR3 region: CASGSQGLAGQPQYF. The CDR3 DNA follows: TGTGCCAGCGGTTCTCAGGGGCTAGCGGGACAACCACAGTACTTC.

Note on this clonotype: At one end, the junction sequence differs from germline, possibly due to a read error. V usage is TRBV7-2 and J usage is TRBJ2-5; TRBD2 agrees at 8 bases. The CDR3 covers 16 residues. The germline gives CDR1 SGHTA, CDR2 FQGNSA. CDR3 in amino acids: CACGGPGWRAEVAQYF. CDR3 coding DNA: TGTGCCTGCGGGGGGCCTGGGTGGCGAGCGGAAGTAGCCCAGTATTTC.

This clonotype was observed at least ten times. The rearrangement uses TRBV7-2 and TRBJ2-1; 11 bases fit TRBD2. J lost 7 bases, V lost 5 bases, and 13 bases had no gene match. Germline CDR1 is SGHTA and CDR2 is FQGNSA. CDR3 length: 17 residues. The CDR3 loop is CASSPTRLAGGINEQFF. The CDR3 DNA follows: TGTGCCAGCAGCCCTACTCGTCTAGCGGGAGGAATTAATGAGCAGTTCTTC.

The V call is TRBV11-2, the J call TRBJ2-7; D is unclear. The V end lost 5 bases, the J end lost 1 base, and 15 bases lay between the germline ends. The germline V gene has CDR1 SGHAT and CDR2 FQNNGV. The CDR3 has 15 amino acids. CDR3 in DNA: TGTGCCAGCAGCCCCTCTATCAGCGTTTCCTACGAGCAGTACTTC. Translating gives CASSPSISVSYEQYF.

This clonotype was seen more than once but under ten times. The chain combines TRBV20-1 with TRBJ2-2; 9 bases map to TRBD2. This CDR3 has 15 amino acids. J gave up 6 bases and V 0 bases, and 5 bases lay outside the gene matches. Germline CDR1 DFQATT, CDR2 SNEGSKA (reference sequence). The CDR3 sequence is CSAREGAGGAGELFF. CDR3 DNA sequence: TGCAGTGCTAGAGAGGGGGCGGGAGGGGCCGGGGAGCTGTTTTTT.

This clonotype was counted only a few times. The rearrangement links TRBV6-1 to TRBJ2-1, with 9 nucleotides matching TRBD1. The CDR3 has 17 residues. J lost 7 bases, V lost 7 bases, and 17 bases had no gene match. Germline lookup yields CDR1 MNHNS and CDR2 SASEGT. The CDR3 sequence is CASNLATVGQGWNEQFF. In DNA form, the CDR3 reads TGTGCCAGCAATCTTGCTACCGTGGGACAGGGATGGAATGAGCAGTTCTTC.